A selection of T cell receptor beta chains follows, all from one sample in a study of molecular identifiers for immune sequencing clone quantification. TCRdb re-analysed the PCR reads in MiXCR, keeping a single row per CDR3 protein. Among about 510,000 distinct CDR3 sequences listed, around 23% were seen once. Sequencing used naive CD8+ T cells from blood, with Jurkat cell RNA spiked in. The receptors originated from a human donor in good health. Some libraries in this study had Jurkat cell RNA spiked in. Both conserved end residues are part of each CDR3. Fields, in order: J gene, D gene, clone size, V gene, CDR3 protein, CDR3 DNA. D genes are given only for firm matches. Size is stated for part of the rows, as once, few or many counts, or as a class when the clone is expanded.

TRBJ1-5,-,-,TRBV4-1,CASSPGVTVSNQPQHF,TGCGCCAGCAGCCCAGGAGTGACAGTTAGCAATCAGCCCCAGCATTTT
TRBJ1-5,-,many,TRBV4-3,CASSQDRGVYQPQHF,TGCGCCAGCAGCCAAGATAGAGGGGTTTATCAGCCCCAGCATTTT
TRBJ2-3,-,many,TRBV7-2,CASSLGVSGNTDTQYF,TGTGCCAGCAGCTTAGGGGTTAGCGGAAACACAGATACGCAGTATTTT
TRBJ2-3,TRBD2,-,TRBV4-3,CASSQVRGLAPDTQYF,TGCGCCAGCAGCCAAGTTAGGGGACTAGCCCCAGATACGCAGTATTTT
TRBJ2-4,TRBD1,many,TRBV7-8,CASSPGQGINIQYF,TGTGCCAGCAGCCCCGGACAGGGGATAAACATTCAGTACTTC
TRBJ1-1,-,few,TRBV13,CASSPQGSEGGDTEAFF,TGTGCCAGCAGCCCACAGGGTAGTGAGGGAGGGGACACTGAAGCTTTCTTT
TRBJ2-7,TRBD1,once,TRBV13,CASSKDRVEQYF,TGTGCCAGCAGCAAGGACAGGGTCGAGCAGTACTTC
TRBJ2-4,-,many,TRBV7-2,CASSLSRGKNIQYF,TGTGCCAGCAGCTTAAGCCGGGGCAAAAACATTCAGTACTTC
TRBJ2-7,-,few,TRBV6-1,CASLFSSEQYF,TGTGCCAGCCTATTCTCCTCCGAGCAGTACTTC
TRBJ2-7,-,few,TRBV14,CASSQIGSRDSYEQYF,TGTGCCAGCAGCCAAATCGGGTCACGCGACTCCTACGAGCAGTACTTC
TRBJ2-3,-,few,TRBV10-2,CASRQGGVDTQYF,TGCGCCAGCAGACAGGGAGGGGTAGATACGCAGTATTTT
TRBJ2-1,TRBD2,few,TRBV5-5,CASSSGLAGGYEQFF,TGTGCCAGCAGCTCAGGACTAGCGGGGGGTTATGAGCAGTTCTTC
TRBJ2-7,-,many,TRBV14,CASSQDSTYEQYF,TGTGCCAGCAGCCAAGACAGCACCTACGAGCAGTACTTC
TRBJ2-5,TRBD1,few,TRBV4-1,CASSEQGAQETQYF,TGCGCCAGCAGCGAACAGGGGGCGCAAGAGACCCAGTACTTC
TRBJ1-6,-,-,TRBV7-9,CASSSPQSPLHF,TGTGCCAGCAGCTCCCCCCAATCACCCCTCCACTTT
TRBJ1-5,-,many,TRBV29-1,CSPLSLHF,TGCAGCCCCCTGTCACTGCATTTT
TRBJ1-5,-,few,TRBV27,CASSLYPGVYQPQHF,TGTGCCAGCAGTTTATACCCAGGGGTCTATCAGCCCCAGCATTTT
TRBJ2-1,TRBD2,many,TRBV7-2,CASSPNRLAGSSYNEQFF,TGTGCCAGCAGCCCCAATCGACTAGCGGGGAGCTCCTACAATGAGCAGTTCTTC
TRBJ2-7,TRBD1,-,TRBV30,CAWSTWSGGHEQYF,TGTGCCTGGAGTACCTGGTCAGGGGGCCACGAGCAGTACTTC
TRBJ2-3,-,-,TRBV7-2,CAGSPPTDTQYF,TGTGCCGGCAGCCCACCTACAGATACGCAGTATTTT
TRBJ2-7,TRBD1,-,TRBV2,CARSAPGQGDPYEQYF,TGTGCCCGCAGTGCTCCCGGACAGGGGGATCCCTACGAGCAGTACTTC
TRBJ2-7,-,few,TRBV11-2,CASSPPQTRAEQYF,TGTGCCAGCAGCCCCCCCCAGACTAGAGCCGAGCAGTACTTC
TRBJ2-7,TRBD1,-,TRBV27,CASSGADRGEQYF,TGTGCCAGCAGTGGGGCGGACAGGGGCGAGCAGTACTTC
TRBJ2-7,TRBD2,few,TRBV27,CATGTSGAYEQYF,TGTGCCACCGGGACTAGCGGGGCCTACGAGCAGTACTTC
TRBJ2-3,TRBD1,once,TRBV4-3,CASSVRPGQGLPDTQYF,TGCGCCAGCAGCGTCCGACCGGGACAGGGTTTGCCCGATACGCAGTATTTT
TRBJ2-3,-,many,TRBV24-1,CATAQGPGTDTQYF,TGTGCCACCGCTCAGGGGCCTGGCACAGATACGCAGTATTTT
TRBJ2-2,TRBD2,many,TRBV7-2,CASSDAAGGPAGELFF,TGTGCCAGCAGCGATGCCGCGGGAGGGCCTGCCGGGGAGCTGTTTTTT
TRBJ1-5,-,many,TRBV12-3/TRBV12-4,CASSLGGANQHF,TGTGCCAGCAGTTTAGGTGGGGCGAACCAGCATTTT
TRBJ1-1,-,many,TRBV6-6,CASSPGQNTEAFF,TGTGCCAGCAGCCCGGGCCAGAACACTGAAGCTTTCTTT
TRBJ1-4,-,few,TRBV6-2/TRBV6-3,CASSPSHRLQLPTNEKLFF,TGTGCCAGCAGCCCATCCCACCGCTTACAGTTACCAACTAATGAAAAACTGTTTTTT
TRBJ2-6,-,-,TRBV6-5,CASSRNSGANVLTF,TGTGCCAGCAGTCGGAACTCTGGGGCCAACGTCCTGACTTTC
TRBJ2-1,TRBD2,-,TRBV12-3/TRBV12-4,CASSPGLAVDEQFF,TGTGCCAGCAGCCCCGGACTAGCAGTGGATGAGCAGTTCTTC
TRBJ2-3,TRBD1,many,TRBV6-5,CASSIHGQGSSDTQYF,TGTGCCAGCAGTATCCATGGACAGGGGTCCTCAGATACGCAGTATTTT
TRBJ2-7,-,-,TRBV3-1,CASSQGRANAYEQYF,TGTGCCAGCAGCCAAGGGAGGGCAAATGCCTACGAGCAGTACTTC
TRBJ2-5,TRBD2,few,TRBV20-1,CSARGGAASGRAGSETQYF,TGCAGTGCTAGAGGAGGAGCGGCTAGCGGGAGGGCCGGATCAGAGACCCAGTACTTC
TRBJ2-7,-,-,TRBV3-1,CAGSQDMVWSDQQGTPYEQYF,TGTGCCGGCAGCCAAGATATGGTATGGTCCGACCAACAGGGAACTCCCTACGAGCAGTACTTC
TRBJ2-3,-,many,TRBV24-1,CATSDQETTSTDTQYF,TGTGCCACCAGTGATCAAGAAACAACTAGCACAGATACGCAGTATTTT
TRBJ2-3,TRBD2,many,TRBV7-2,CASSLKWFGRESTDTQYF,TGTGCCAGCAGCTTAAAGTGGTTTGGGCGGGAGAGCACAGATACGCAGTATTTT
TRBJ2-7,-,-,TRBV6-1,CASSEANRVGEQYF,TGTGCCAGCAGTGAAGCTAACAGGGTGGGCGAGCAGTACTTC
TRBJ2-7,-,-,TRBV28,CASSLRNSYEQYF,TGTGCCAGCAGTTTACGGAACTCCTACGAGCAGTACTTC
TRBJ1-6,TRBD1,-,TRBV13,CASSHRGVSNSPLHF,TGTGCCAGCAGCCACAGGGGTGTATCTAATTCACCCCTCCACTTT
TRBJ1-1,-,few,TRBV19,CASSIGGLSNTEAFF,TGTGCCAGTAGTATTGGAGGCCTTTCGAACACTGAAGCTTTCTTT
TRBJ2-7,-,few,TRBV10-3,CATGTESSYEQYF,TGTGCCACCGGGACGGAAAGCTCCTACGAGCAGTACTTC
TRBJ2-1,TRBD2,-,TRBV11-2,CASTPRTGGAYNEQFF,TGTGCCAGCACCCCCCGTACGGGGGGGGCCTACAATGAGCAGTTCTTC
TRBJ2-5,-,few,TRBV19,CASSMDQETQYF,TGTGCCAGTAGTATGGACCAGGAGACCCAGTACTTC
TRBJ1-1,TRBD1,-,TRBV4-3,CASSQDGETGAREAEAFF,TGCGCCAGCAGCCAAGATGGCGAGACAGGGGCGAGGGAGGCTGAAGCTTTCTTT
TRBJ2-7,-,-,TRBV5-1,CASSPPGYGQYF,TGCGCCAGCAGCCCGCCGGGATACGGGCAGTACTTC
TRBJ2-7,-,few,TRBV5-1,CASSLFLGRQGYEQYF,TGCGCCAGCAGCTTGTTTTTAGGACGGCAGGGCTACGAGCAGTACTTC
TRBJ2-7,-,few,TRBV30,CAWMGPWGEQYF,TGTGCCTGGATGGGGCCATGGGGCGAGCAGTACTTC
TRBJ2-7,-,-,TRBV19,CASSNGRGSYEQYF,TGTGCCAGTAGTAATGGCAGGGGTTCCTACGAGCAGTACTTC
TRBJ2-3,-,-,TRBV25-1,CASSEAMEVTDTQYF,TGTGCCAGCAGTGAAGCCATGGAGGTCACAGATACGCAGTATTTT
TRBJ2-1,-,many,TRBV5-8,CASSPPALSSYNEQFF,TGTGCCAGCAGTCCTCCCGCCCTCAGCTCCTACAATGAGCAGTTCTTC
TRBJ2-6,-,few,TRBV24-1,CATPPGSSGANVLTF,TGTGCCACCCCCCCAGGGTCCTCTGGGGCCAACGTCCTGACTTTC